A single sample is the source of the 29 T cell receptor beta chains below, sequenced in a study of shared clonotypes between healthy human individuals. Naivety among CD8 cells was defined by CD45RO negativity and positive CCR7 selection, thereby excluding terminally differentiated effector memory CD45RA+ cells. The repertoire was sequenced with immunoSEQ multiplex PCR; TCRdb's copy has only in-frame clones and lacks some. Of around 2,100,000 clones in the sample, roughly 95% are singletons; the top ten hold roughly 1.2%. Source material: naive CD8+ T cells sorted from blood. The receptors were sampled from a man aged 18 to 35 in good health.

The gene calls are TRBV7-2 and TRBJ2-1, with D tentatively TRBD2 (6 bases). Germline assignment: CDR1 SGHTA and CDR2 FQGNSA. V lost 5 bases, J lost 0 bases, and 17 bases lay in between. The CDR3 has 17 amino acids. CDR3 sequence: CASSRNTGTPSYNEQFF. The CDR3 nucleotides are TGTGCCAGCAGCCGAAATACCGGGACTCCCTCCTACAATGAGCAGTTCTTC.

The genes are TRBV6-6 and TRBJ2-2; D may match TRBD1 or TRBD2 (6 bases each). This CDR3 is 16 amino acids long. From germline, CDR1 is MNHNY and CDR2 SVGAGI (reference sequence). Trimming cost V 4 bases and J 2 bases, with 14 bases left between them. CDR3 DNA: TGTGCCAGCAGTTCCCCCGGGGGCCTTAACACCGGGGAGCTGTTTTTT. This gives the protein CASSSPGGLNTGELFF.

The CDR3 region has the DNA TGTGCCAGCAGCCTGGGGCAGGTCCTCACCGGGGAGCTGTTTTTT. This gives the protein CASSLGQVLTGELFF. The V gene is TRBV9, the J gene TRBJ2-2; a possible D gene is TRBD1 (5 bases). V lost 4 bases and J 4 bases, leaving 14 bases between the germline ends. The CDR3 contains 15 residues. Germline CDR1 reads SGDLS; CDR2 reads YYNGEE.

The rearrangement uses TRBV19 and TRBJ2-7, with 8 bases lining up with TRBD2. Trimming removed 5 bases from V and 1 base from J; junction bases left unmatched: 4. The CDR3 contains 14 residues. Germline V gene lookup returns CDR1 LNHDA and CDR2 SQIVND (reference sequence). This CDR3 is CASSVSGESYEQYF. DNA of the CDR3: TGTGCCAGTAGTGTTAGCGGGGAGTCCTACGAGCAGTACTTC.

The chain employs TRBV7-2 and TRBJ1-3; 9 bases agree with TRBD1. From germline, CDR1 is SGHTA and CDR2 FQGNSA. V lost 6 bases and J lost 5; bases outside the gene matches: 8. This CDR3 is 15 amino acids long. CDR3 bases: TGTGCCAGCAGTTTCCTAAACAGGGGGCGAAACACCATATATTTT. Protein: CASSFLNRGRNTIYF. Full variable domain (remainder filled in from reference TRBV7-2 and TRBJ1-3): GAGVSQSPSNKVTEKGKDVELRCDPISGHTALYWYRQSLGQGLEFLIYFQGNSAPDKSGLPSDRFSAERTGGSVSTLTIQRTQQEDSAVYLCASSFLNRGRNTIYFGEGSWLTVV.

The chain is built from TRBV6-5 and TRBJ1-1; D call uncertain. Germline V CDR1 and CDR2: MNHEY, SVGAGI. The CDR3 contains 15 residues. Trimming removed 5 bases from V and 0 bases from J, with 13 bases in between. The CDR3, as DNA: TGTGCCAGCAGTCCCAACACTGAAATGAACACTGAAGCTTTCTTT. This gives the protein CASSPNTEMNTEAFF.

The rearrangement uses TRBV7-6 and TRBJ2-1, with 8 bases identical to TRBD1. The V segment lost 5 bases and the J segment 0 bases; nucleotides outside the gene matches: 12. CDR1 and CDR2 (germline): SGHVS, FNYEAQ. The CDR3 extends over 18 amino acids. CDR3 amino acids: CASSPIRGRVSSYNEQFF. The CDR3 DNA follows: TGTGCCAGCAGCCCGATCAGGGGGCGAGTGAGCTCCTACAATGAGCAGTTCTTC. Based on the CDR3 plus reference TRBV7-6 and TRBJ2-1, the full variable domain is GAGVSQSPRYKVTKRGQDVALRCDPISGHVSLYWYRQALGQGPEFLTYFNYEAQQDKSGLPNDRFSAERPEGSISTLTIQRTEQRDSAMYRCASSPIRGRVSSYNEQFFGPGTRLTVL.

The chain employs TRBV20-1 and TRBJ1-5, with no clear D. The CDR3 is 11 amino acids. V shed 3 bases and J shed 4 bases, with 4 bases lying between them. CDR1 and CDR2 from the germline V gene are DFQATT and SNEGSKA (reference sequence). CDR3: CSASGNQPQHF. The CDR3 region has the DNA TGCAGTGCTAGCGGGAATCAGCCCCAGCATTTT.

The V gene is TRBV19, the J gene TRBJ1-2; a weak D match, TRBD1 (5 bases). Trimming stripped 3 bases from V and 3 bases from J, with 8 bases between. The CDR3 is 13 residues long. Germline values: CDR1 LNHDA, CDR2 SQIVND (reference sequence). CDR3 sequence reads: CASSMGQDYGYTF. Here the CDR3 DNA reads TGTGCCAGTAGTATGGGGCAGGACTATGGCTACACCTTC.

With regard to this clone: Other DNA sequences within the sample encode an identical CDR3. V gene TRBV7-9 combines with J gene TRBJ1-2; 9 positions agree with TRBD1. With 0 bases clipped from V and 5 bases from J, the junction kept 1 base outside the gene matches. Germline values: CDR1 SEHNR, CDR2 FQNEAQ (reference sequence). This CDR3 has 14 amino acids. The CDR3 nucleotides read TGTGCCAGCAGCTTAGCAGGGACAGGGTATGGCTACACCTTC. Translating it yields CASSLAGTGYGYTF.

A note on this clone: Other nucleotide sequences in the sample specify the same CDR3. The chain has TRBV19 and TRBJ2-7; 7 bases align to TRBD1. Per the germline V gene, CDR1 is LNHDA and CDR2 is SQIVND (reference sequence). With 9 bases clipped from V and 3 bases from J, the junction kept 5 bases outside the gene matches. This CDR3 is 12 amino acids long. The CDR3 nucleotides read TGTGCCAGCAGGACAGGAAGCTACGAGCAGTACTTC. Encoded protein: CASRTGSYEQYF. Full variable domain (rest looked up from reference TRBV19 and TRBJ2-7): DGGITQSPKYLFRKEGQNVTLSCEQNLNHDAMYWYRQDPGQGLRLIYYSQIVNDFQKGDIAEGYSVSREKKESFPLTVTSAQKNPTAFYLCASRTGSYEQYFGPGTRLTVT.

As concerns this clone: The same CDR3 arises from other DNA sequences in this sample as well. The rearrangement links TRBV10-1 to TRBJ1-1, with D tentatively TRBD1 (6 bases). The CDR3 is made up of 14 amino acids. V lost 2 bases and J lost 4, with 11 bases in between. Germline values: CDR1 WNHNN, CDR2 SYGVQD (reference sequence). The CDR3 region has the DNA TGCGCCAGCAGTGAGAGCCAGGGGTCCACTGAAGCTTTCTTT. This translates into CASSESQGSTEAFF.

V gene TRBV28 combines with J gene TRBJ2-2, with 11 bases matching TRBD1. Germline trimming cut 4 bases from V and 4 bases from J; bases unmatched to any gene: 8. Germline V gene sequence: CDR1 MDHEN, CDR2 SYDVKM. CDR3 length equals 17 residues. In nucleotides, the CDR3 is TGTGCCAGCAGTTCACCTGGACAGGGGGCTGGCACCGGGGAGCTGTTTTTT. Protein product: CASSSPGQGAGTGELFF.

The V gene is TRBV11-2, the J gene TRBJ1-2, with 8 bases that match TRBD1. V lost 4 bases, J lost 5 bases, and 15 bases stayed unmatched. In germline, CDR1 is SGHAT, CDR2 FQNNGV. This CDR3 is 17 amino acids long. CDR3 sequence reads: CASSSGQGTLLIYGYTF. CDR3 sequence (DNA): TGTGCCAGCAGCTCCGGACAGGGAACGTTATTAATATATGGCTACACCTTC. Complete variable domain (other parts from reference TRBV11-2 and TRBJ1-2): EAGVAQSPRYKIIEKRQSVAFWCNPISGHATLYWYQQILGQGPKLLIQFQNNGVVDDSQLPKDRFSAERLKGVDSTLKIQPAKLEDSAVYLCASSSGQGTLLIYGYTFGSGTRLTVV.

J is TRBJ1-2 and V is TRBV25-1, with D maybe TRBD1 (5 bases). The CDR3 sequence is 12 residues long. Per the germline V gene, CDR1 is MGHDK and CDR2 is SYGVNS. Trimming removed 10 bases from V and 5 bases from J, with 14 bases in between. Here the CDR3 reads CAIGAGPYGYTF. The CDR3 DNA reads TGTGCCATCGGGGCTGGCCCATATGGCTACACCTTC.

The chain links TRBV28 to TRBJ2-7; TRBD1 aligns across 8 bases. Trimming removed 5 bases from V and 5 bases from J; junction bases left unmatched: 14. The CDR3 totals 16 residues. Germline CDR1 and CDR2: MDHEN and SYDVKM. CDR3 coding DNA: TGTGCCAGCAGTCTACACCGCCGACAGGGGTTCCACGAGCAGTACTTC. It codes for CASSLHRRQGFHEQYF.

The chain combines TRBV27 with TRBJ2-5; the D is unclear. CDR1 is MNHEY, CDR2 SMNVEV, per germline (reference sequence). Trimming removed 1 base at V and 2 bases at J, with 14 bases between. The CDR3 consists of 16 residues. The CDR3 region has the DNA TGTGCCAGCAGTTTATTGGTTAGCTCCCGACAAGAGACCCAGTACTTC. This gives the protein CASSLLVSSRQETQYF.

The gene calls are TRBV2 and TRBJ2-7; D gene ambiguous. V dropped 6 bases and J dropped 5 bases, with 17 bases sitting between them. The CDR3 contains 14 residues. CDR1 and CDR2 (germline): SNHLY, FYNNEI. CDR3 protein: CASRNTFSSDEQYF. Written as DNA, the CDR3 is TGTGCCAGCAGGAATACCTTTTCTTCGGACGAGCAGTACTTC.

The V and J genes are TRBV19 and TRBJ2-2, with D unclear. This CDR3 has 16 residues. Deletions cut 7 bases from V and 3 bases from J, with 18 bases between. The germline V gene encodes CDR1 LNHDA and CDR2 SQIVND (reference sequence). CDR3 nucleotide sequence: TGTGCCAGTAAATCGAACAGAATCTCCGACACCGGGGAGCTGTTTTTT. It yields the protein CASKSNRISDTGELFF.

The chain is built from TRBV7-9 and TRBJ1-6; the D is unclear. Trimming took 5 bases from V and 12 from J, leaving 11 bases between them. Per the germline V gene, CDR1 is SEHNR and CDR2 is FQNEAQ (reference sequence). The CDR3 extends over 12 amino acids. CDR3 nucleotides: TGTGCCAGCAGCCCGGACCAGCAACCCCTCCACTTT. This codes for CASSPDQQPLHF. Drawing the rest from reference TRBV7-9 and TRBJ1-6, the complete variable domain is DTGVSQNPRHKITKRGQNVTFRCDPISEHNRLYWYRQTLGQGPEFLTYFQNEAQLEKSRLLSDRFSAERPKGSFSTLEIQRTEQGDSAMYLCASSPDQQPLHFGNGTRLTVT.

Notes on this clone: The sample holds other DNA sequences that translate to the same CDR3. The rearrangement links TRBV2 to TRBJ2-7; D gene unclear. With 1 base removed from V and 2 bases from J, the gap between germline ends came to 3 bases. Germline CDR1 SNHLY, CDR2 FYNNEI. The CDR3 has 12 residues. The CDR3 nucleotides are TGTGCCAGCAGTGAAGGGACCTACGAGCAGTACTTC. Translation gives CASSEGTYEQYF.

Only one count was recorded for this clone. The V and J genes are TRBV4-3 and TRBJ1-3; D possibly corresponds to TRBD1 (6 bases). Trimming removed 3 bases at V and 4 bases at J, with 16 bases between. Looked up from germline, CDR1 is LGHNA and CDR2 is YSLEER. The CDR3 is made up of 16 amino acids. The CDR3 loop reads CASSQNAGDGGNTIYF. As DNA, the CDR3 is TGCGCCAGCAGCCAGAATGCAGGGGACGGAGGAAACACCATATATTTT.

As concerns this clone: Other DNA sequences from this sample encode an identical CDR3 as well. This chain joins TRBV4-1 and TRBJ1-1, with 7 bases that match TRBD1. The CDR3 is made up of 15 amino acids. CDR1 and CDR2 (germline): MGHRA, YSYEKL. Trimming at V came to 3 bases and at J to 0 bases, leaving 4 bases not matched to a gene. In DNA, the CDR3 is TGCGCCAGCAGCCATTGGACAGGCATGAACACTGAAGCTTTCTTT. Translating gives CASSHWTGMNTEAFF.

This chain joins TRBV28 and TRBJ1-1, with D perhaps TRBD1 (5 bases). This CDR3 spans 15 amino acids. Trimming pared 1 base from V and 1 base from J, leaving 10 bases between. Germline lookup yields CDR1 MDHEN and CDR2 SYDVKM. DNA for the CDR3: TGTGCCAGCAGTTTATTCCGGGGCGCGAACACTGAAGCTTTCTTT. Amino acid sequence: CASSLFRGANTEAFF.

This chain joins TRBV28 and TRBJ2-7; 8 bases map to TRBD2. V lost 1 base and J lost 2; bases outside the gene matches: 4. The germline V gene has CDR1 MDHEN and CDR2 SYDVKM. The CDR3 totals 15 residues. CDR3 loop: CASSLSSGGTYEQYF. CDR3 nucleotides: TGTGCCAGCAGTTTATCGAGCGGGGGAACCTACGAGCAGTACTTC.

The chain couples TRBV27 to TRBJ2-1; TRBD2 might be the D (7 bases). V was shortened by 6 bases and J by 4 bases, with 19 bases between the two germline ends. Germline loops: CDR1 MNHEY, CDR2 SMNVEV (reference sequence). CDR3 length: 16 amino acids. The CDR3 loop reads CASSLKLRGPYNEQFF. CDR3 nucleotides: TGTGCCAGCAGCCTAAAGCTGCGGGGGCCATACAATGAGCAGTTCTTC.

Here the CDR3 DNA reads TGTGCCTCCGAAGGCGGGGGGGCCAATGAGCAGTTCTTC. Translating it yields CASEGGGANEQFF. The V call is TRBV13, the J call TRBJ2-1; the match to TRBD2 covers 9 bases. V shed 11 bases and J 6 bases; nucleotides not matched to a gene: 8. Germline V gene sequence: CDR1 PRHDT, CDR2 FYEKMQ (reference sequence). The CDR3 is 13 residues long.

The CDR3 region has the DNA TGTGCCACCATACAGGGGTTGTCGGGGAACACTGAAGCTTTCTTT. Translating it yields CATIQGLSGNTEAFF. This sequence joins TRBV15 and TRBJ1-1; 7 nucleotides match TRBD1. Trimming at V came to 7 bases and at J to 1 base, leaving 9 bases not matched to a gene. Looked up from germline, CDR1 is LNHNV and CDR2 is YYDKDF (reference sequence). The CDR3 extends over 15 amino acids.

The CDR3 is CASSLGTESHNEQFF. The CDR3 coding sequence is TGTGCCAGCTCGCTTGGGACAGAATCGCACAATGAGCAGTTCTTC. The J gene is TRBJ2-1, the V gene TRBV18; 7 nucleotides match TRBD1. Germline trimming cut 6 bases from V and 5 bases from J; bases unmatched to any gene: 10. The CDR3 is 15 amino acids. The germline V gene encodes CDR1 KGHSH and CDR2 LQKENI.